The clone carrying this T cell receptor (beta chain) was seen ten or more times. The antigen remains unidentified. Germline V gene data show CDR1 as MDHEN and CDR2 as SYDVKM. The CDR3 is 17 amino acids. Trimming left V 3 bases short and J 1 base short, with 18 bases between. The sample is drawn from a study of T cell repertoires in cytomegalovirus infection. About the study: A matching HLA type, together with CMV infection, was signaled by public TCR beta signatures. Points from the study as a whole: Based on cumulative public TCR beta family frequency, carriers of CMV plus the relevant HLA were identified. Clonotype analysis showed dominance of the ex vivo response by HLA-C-restricted CMV-specific TCR beta clonotypes.

TCRdb re-derived calls from the reads in MiXCR, one entry per CDR3 protein. The sample includes 200,000 to 300,000 distinct CDR3 sequences, roughly an eighth of them seen just once. The sequence came from a human donor in good health (CMV status not recorded). Some clones in this sample may be carry-over from other donors' samples. The chain links TRBV28 to TRBJ1-2, with D hard to call. Sequences were obtained from PBMCs. DNA for the CDR3: TGTGCCAGCAGTTTTATAGTGAGGCCCCGGGATAACTATGGCTACACCTTC. This sequence encodes CASSFIVRPRDNYGYTF.